This entry is about one T cell receptor (beta chain). Methods used by the authors: Amplification of reference gene primers was used by the study to estimate nucleated cell counts. The method was immunoSEQ multiplex PCR; TCRdb's version includes in-frame clones alone and lacks a portion of them. Clonal size and the V and J genes are those of that table, whereas D and trimming came from the DNA. The sample lists around 70,000 clones, 90% to 95% occurring once. This sample is part of a study of blood T cell repertoires in COVID-19. V was clipped by 0 bases and J by 8 bases, with 8 bases between them. Looked up from germline, CDR1 is SGHTA and CDR2 is FQGNSA. CDR3 length: 13 residues.

This sequence originates from a human donor in a cohort sampled during active COVID-19. Input material: peripheral blood. The chain employs TRBV7-2 and TRBJ2-1; D is unresolved. CDR3 residues: CASSLALGDEQFF. The CDR3 coding sequence is TGTGCCAGCAGCTTAGCGCTAGGTGATGAGCAGTTCTTC.